This TCR beta chain appears in the sequencing data of a study of blood T cell repertoires in COVID-19 (dated by TCRdb to the early 2020s). Turning to the overall study: The collaborator samples originated in the United States, Italy and Spain and spanned the acute and convalescent phases of COVID-19. The material from the prospective study consisted of cDNA or gDNA derived from T cells, B-cell-depleted T cells, or PBMCs. The dataset comprised deeply sampled blood TCRbeta repertoires from subjects exposed to, actively infected with, or recovered from COVID-19. A freely available public database, intended as a resource for researchers studying the immune response to SARS-CoV-2, is where the repertoires were released. The samples were drawn from two sources: the first 160 participants of the ongoing ImmuneRACE study, and fewer than 1,500 subjects contributed by 6 global collaborators. Nearly every sample came with metadata listing a de-identified subject ID, COVID-19 status, age in years and sex. Where available, HLA class I and class II types were taken from metadata supplied by the sample provider and were not determined by assay-based typing. What the work shows at the level of the full study, not this receptor alone: The quantity of clinical and demographic metadata differed by source and by participant and was supplied without curation.

TCRbeta CDR3 regions were amplified from genomic DNA by means of the immunoSEQ Assay, a bias-controlled multiplex PCR. Under the source paper's analysis protocol: The number of nucleated cells in each sample was estimated by amplification of reference gene primers within the assay. Sequence reads were collapsed and filtered to measure the absolute abundance of every unique TCRbeta CDR3 rearrangement. Productive Simpson clonality was computed per sample as the square root of Simpson's diversity index over productive rearrangements. Here the immuneACCESS table is served through TCRdb, limited to in-frame sequences with V and J called. Missing clones are a known gap in these copies; in checked studies unresolved V genes cover under half, and the rest lacks a known reason. V and J calls and clone size come straight from that table; D and trimming were deduced from the DNA. Counted in this sample were some 270,000 clones; more than 85% of them appeared once. Around 0.84% of the sample is held by the ten biggest clonotypes.

Collaborating institutions collected whole blood in K2EDTA tubes following their own protocols. For TCRbeta analysis, collaborators shipped samples in one of three forms: frozen whole blood, isolated PBMCs, or DNA extracted from either of those sample types. Comment on this clone: Its antigen is unknown. No per-base quality is available; no much larger clone lies one base away.

The cysteine opens and the phenylalanine closes a CDR3 of 16 amino acids. Left in the record is the CDR3 DNA by itself, 48 bases read in frame from the first base. CDR1 and CDR2 (MNHEY, SMNVEV) derive from the germline V gene (reference sequence). Trimming leaves V shorter by 6 bases and J shorter by 0 bases, with the junction holding 10 bases beyond the gene matches. The rearrangement combines TRBV27 with TRBJ1-1, with 7 central nucleotides matching TRBD1. Sequenced: peripheral blood. The sequence derives from a man under 40 with acute or convalescent COVID-19. The CDR3 has the sequence CASRQKGGQMNTEAFF. Here is the DNA: TGTGCCAGCAGACAAAAGGGGGGACAGATGAACACTGAAGCTTTCTTT.